A selection of T cell receptor beta chains follows, all from one sample in a study of cytomegalovirus exposure and HLA in healthy donors. TCRdb keeps only in-frame clones here, not all; method: immunoSEQ multiplex PCR. The repertoire has about 130,000 clones, 89% of them found once; the top ten carry about 10%. Source material: PBMCs. These TCRs come from a woman aged 18-29 years in good health and CMV-seropositive. CDR3s include the opening cysteine and the closing phenylalanine or tryptophan. D genes are given only for firm matches. The size field is filled for only some rows; it gives once, few, many or a size class.

d_gene	v_gene	abundance	j_gene	CDR3nt	CDR3aa
TRBD1	TRBV13	-	TRBJ1-1	TGTGCCAGCATCCCGGACAGGGGAGGGGACACTGAAGCTTTCTTT	CASIPDRGGDTEAFF
-	TRBV27	-	TRBJ2-1	TGTGCCAGCAGTTTGCAGGGTGACAATGAGCAGTTCTTC	CASSLQGDNEQFF
TRBD1	TRBV10-3	-	TRBJ1-1	TGTGCCATCAGGACAGGGCATGAAGCTTTCTTT	CAIRTGHEAFF
TRBD2	TRBV2	-	TRBJ2-2	TGTGCCAGCACCCGGTCTAGCGGGGGTCCGAACACCGGGGAGCTGTTTTTT	CASTRSSGGPNTGELFF
-	TRBV4-2	-	TRBJ2-3	TGTGCCAGCAGCCAAGGACTAGGGGGGGGCACAGATACGCAGTATTTT	CASSQGLGGGTDTQYF
-	TRBV10-3	-	TRBJ2-2	TGTGCCATCAGTGGAGGATACACCGGGGAGCTGTTTTTT	CAISGGYTGELFF
-	TRBV4-3	-	TRBJ1-2	TGCGCCAGCAGCCAACACGCCCAGGCGTTCGGCTACACCTTC	CASSQHAQAFGYTF
-	TRBV7-9	-	TRBJ2-7	TGTGCCAGCAGCTTAGGGCGAACAGGGCTACCCTACGAGCAGTACTTC	CASSLGRTGLPYEQYF
TRBD1	TRBV5-1	-	TRBJ1-6	TGCGCCAGCAGCTCGGATCGACAGGGTGAAAATTCACCCCTCCACTTT	CASSSDRQGENSPLHF
TRBD1	TRBV28	-	TRBJ1-4	TGTGCCAGCGTATCTCGGACAGGGTATTTTGAAAAACTGTTTTTT	CASVSRTGYFEKLFF
TRBD1	TRBV7-9	-	TRBJ2-7	TGTGCCAGCAGCTTAGTGGGGACAGGGCTAGGGATAGGAGGCTACGAGCAGTACTTC	CASSLVGTGLGIGGYEQYF
-	TRBV9	-	TRBJ1-3	TGTGCCAGCAGCCCGCAACAGGTAACCTCTGGAAACACCATATATTTT	CASSPQQVTSGNTIYF
TRBD2	TRBV5-1	-	TRBJ2-7	TGCGCCAGCAGCTTGGTGGGGACTAGCGGGGTCTACGAGCAGTACTTC	CASSLVGTSGVYEQYF
TRBD2	TRBV7-9	-	TRBJ2-7	TGTGCCAGCAGCTTAGCGTCGCTAGCGGGGCGGAAAGACTACGAGCAGTACTTC	CASSLASLAGRKDYEQYF
TRBD1	TRBV6-6	-	TRBJ2-7	TGTGCCAGCAGTCCCTGGGACAGGTCTGACGAGCAGTACTTC	CASSPWDRSDEQYF
-	TRBV5-1	-	TRBJ2-7	TGCGCCAGCAGCTCTGGATGGGGGGGCATATACGAGCAGTACTTC	CASSSGWGGIYEQYF
TRBD2	TRBV7-9	-	TRBJ2-1	TGTGCCAGCAGCTTAAATAGCGGGGACCCTTACAATGAGCAGTTCTTC	CASSLNSGDPYNEQFF
TRBD1	TRBV15	-	TRBJ2-7	TGTGCCACCAGCGGCCGGGACAGAGCCTACGAGCAGTACTTC	CATSGRDRAYEQYF
-	TRBV2	-	TRBJ2-3	TGTGCCAGCAGTGAAGCGTCGACTAGTACAGATACGCAGTATTTT	CASSEASTSTDTQYF
TRBD1	TRBV28	-	TRBJ1-1	TGTGCCAGCAGGATGGACAGGGGGGAGGGTACTGAAGCTTTCTTT	CASRMDRGEGTEAFF
-	TRBV7-2	once	TRBJ2-3	TGTGCCAGCAGCTTAGAAGGACTAAATCGTGCTAGCACAGATACGCAGTATTTT	CASSLEGLNRASTDTQYF
TRBD1	TRBV6-5	few	TRBJ1-2	TGTGCCAGCAGTCCTGACAGGGGGCTTGGCTACACCTTC	CASSPDRGLGYTF
-	TRBV4-1	once	TRBJ2-2	TGCGCCAGCAGCCCGATTCTGCGGACCGGGGAGCTGTTTTTT	CASSPILRTGELFF
-	TRBV5-1	once	TRBJ2-7	TGCGCCAGCAGGGACAGAACCTACGAGCAGTACTTC	CASRDRTYEQYF
TRBD2	TRBV4-3	-	TRBJ2-3	TGCGCCAGCAGCCAAGAGTTCGGGACTAGGACAGCAGATACGCAGTATTTT	CASSQEFGTRTADTQYF
-	TRBV18	-	TRBJ2-7	TGTGCCAGCTCACCGAAAGTTGGCCTTAGGGGTTTAGGAGTCCGCTACGAGCAGTACTTC	CASSPKVGLRGLGVRYEQYF
TRBD1	TRBV6-5	-	TRBJ1-1	TGTGCCAGCAGTAGACAGGGGGCGGTCACTGAAGCTTTCTTT	CASSRQGAVTEAFF
-	TRBV21-1	-	TRBJ1-3	TGTGCCAGCAGCAAAGCCACAGGGTCGGAAAACACCATATATTTT	CASSKATGSENTIYF
TRBD1	TRBV5-1	-	TRBJ1-4	TGCGCCAGCAGCTCACAGACAGGGGCGGGTGAAAAACTGTTTTTT	CASSSQTGAGEKLFF
-	TRBV7-2	-	TRBJ2-3	TGTGCCAGCAGCTTAGTCCCCCAGGGCACAGATACGCAGTATTTT	CASSLVPQGTDTQYF
-	TRBV27	-	TRBJ1-2	TGTGCCAGCAGTCCCCTCGGCGCAGGTACAGCACGGTACGGCTACACCTTC	CASSPLGAGTARYGYTF
-	TRBV27	-	TRBJ2-1	TGTGCCAGCAGTCTCAGTAGCGGACTCTCCTACAATGAGCAGTTCTTC	CASSLSSGLSYNEQFF
-	TRBV2	-	TRBJ2-1	TGTGCCAGCAGTGACGCGGATCGGACATACAATGAGCAGTTCTTC	CASSDADRTYNEQFF
-	TRBV18	once	TRBJ1-1	TGTGCCAGCTCACCAACGGGGGGGCCAGCTGAAGCTTTCTTT	CASSPTGGPAEAFF
-	TRBV5-1	-	TRBJ1-2	TGCGCCAGCAGCCCCCCAAAGGGCGAGGGTGGCTACACCTTC	CASSPPKGEGGYTF
TRBD1	TRBV28	few	TRBJ1-4	TGTGCCAGCAGTTTCCTAGTAGGGGACAGAAAACTGTTTTTT	CASSFLVGDRKLFF
TRBD2	TRBV9	-	TRBJ2-7	TGTGCCAGCAGCGGGGGAAGAGCGGGGGCCTACGAGCAGTACTTC	CASSGGRAGAYEQYF
-	TRBV2	-	TRBJ1-1	TGTGCCAGCAGTGACAGGGGCATGAACACTGAAGCTTTCTTT	CASSDRGMNTEAFF
TRBD1	TRBV6-5	-	TRBJ2-7	TGTGCCAGCAGTGGAGGGACAGGGCCTAGCTACGAGCAGTACTTC	CASSGGTGPSYEQYF
-	TRBV28	-	TRBJ1-6	TGTGCCAGCAGTCCGGTAGACAGCTATAATTCACCCCTCCACTTT	CASSPVDSYNSPLHF
TRBD2	TRBV7-6	-	TRBJ2-7	TGTGCCAGCACCGCTTACCCGGGACTAGCGTCAAGCTCCTACGAGCAGTACTTC	CASTAYPGLASSSYEQYF
-	TRBV6-6	-	TRBJ2-2	TGTGCCAGCAGTTACCTGGGAGAAAACACCGGGGAGCTGTTTTTT	CASSYLGENTGELFF
TRBD1	TRBV9	-	TRBJ2-1	TGTGCCAGCAGCGTAGAACAGGGGGCCCCGCAGTTCTTC	CASSVEQGAPQFF
-	TRBV19	-	TRBJ2-5	TGTGCCAGTAGTCCCCCCGGGAGAGGGACCCAGTACTTC	CASSPPGRGTQYF
TRBD1	TRBV11-2	-	TRBJ2-7	TGTGCCAGCAGCTTAGTAGGGACAGATTCCTACGAGCAGTACTTC	CASSLVGTDSYEQYF
TRBD1	TRBV6-5	-	TRBJ2-3	TGTGCCAGCAGTCCCCCGGGACAGGGCGGAGATACGCAGTATTTT	CASSPPGQGGDTQYF
TRBD1	TRBV28	-	TRBJ1-6	TGTGCCAGCAGACCGGTACAGGGGAGTTACTCACCCCTCCACTTT	CASRPVQGSYSPLHF
-	TRBV6-4	few	TRBJ2-7	TGTGCCAGCAGGCCCCAACGGGGTTGCTCCTACGAGCAGTACTTC	CASRPQRGCSYEQYF
TRBD1	TRBV18	-	TRBJ1-5	TGTGCCAGCTCACCCGACAGGGCTACTCAGCCCCAGCATTTT	CASSPDRATQPQHF
-	TRBV4-1	-	TRBJ1-2	TGCGCCAGCAGCCACGCGGGATCCTCGGGGAGAAGCTATGGCTACACCTTC	CASSHAGSSGRSYGYTF
-	TRBV19	-	TRBJ2-7	TGTGCCAGCGCGGAGGGCAGGGGAGGGTCCTACGAGCAGTACTTC	CASAEGRGGSYEQYF
-	TRBV2	-	TRBJ2-2	TGTGCCAGCACCGGGACAAGGGTTACCGGGGAGCTGTTTTTT	CASTGTRVTGELFF